The 17 T cell receptor beta chains presented below share a single source sample, sequenced in a study of regulatory T cells in long-lasting Graves disease. Researchers made TCR beta libraries by using iRepertoire HTBI primers and running Arm-PCR on CDR3 regions. A single record per CDR3 protein comes from TCRdb applying MiXCR to the multiplex PCR reads. The data show over 250,000 distinct CDR3 sequences, roughly a fifth seen once. Sample time point: persistent/refractory GD, antithyroid drugs over 5 years with positive TRAb. The TCR library was made from RNA extracted from PBMCs. Sequenced material: peripheral blood mononuclear cells (PBMCs), taken when the disease was refractory, from a patient treated with antithyroid drugs. The receptors stem from a female donor with Graves disease.

As concerns this clonotype: With a much larger clone just one base away, this may be a read error. The chain is built from TRBV20-1 and TRBJ1-5; tentative D call: TRBD1 (6 bases). CDR1 DFQATT and CDR2 SNEGSKA come from the germline V gene (reference sequence). The CDR3 runs to 14 residues. CDR3 in DNA: TGCGGTGCTAGAGGGGGGAATAGCAATCAGCCCCAGCATTTT. Encoded protein: CGARGGNSNQPQHF.

The rearrangement joins TRBV20-1 to TRBJ2-7; 8 nucleotides align to TRBD2. Trimming cost V 2 bases and J 3 bases; bases outside gene matches: 12. Germline V gene sequence: CDR1 DFQATT, CDR2 SNEGSKA (reference sequence). This CDR3 spans 16 amino acids. The CDR3 sequence is CSARNLPGTSFYEQYF. CDR3 nucleotide sequence: TGCAGTGCTAGAAACCTTCCCGGGACTAGTTTCTACGAGCAGTACTTC.

The rearrangement links TRBV12-3 or TRBV12-4 to TRBJ2-2, with D hard to call. This CDR3 has 13 residues. V dropped 7 bases and J dropped 6 bases, with 12 bases sitting between them. As DNA, the CDR3 is TGTGCCAGCAAAGGTCCCTACCCCGGGGAGCTGTTTTTT. It yields the protein CASKGPYPGELFF.

On this clonotype itself: A clone one base away is much larger, so this may be a read error. CDR3 sequence reads: CASSLSPPQGAKDIQYF. The DNA for the CDR3 is TGTGCCAGCAGTTTATCCCCGCCACAGGGTGCCAAAGACATTCAGTACTTC. The chain has TRBV27 and TRBJ2-4, with a tentative D call TRBD1 (6 bases). This CDR3 spans 17 amino acids. Germline CDR1 is MNHEY and CDR2 is SMNVEV (reference sequence).

In this sample, this clonotype turned up many times. The CDR3 is CASSLAGQGETQYF. CDR3 nucleotides: TGTGCCAGCAGCTTAGCGGGACAGGGGGAGACCCAGTACTTC. This rearrangement joins TRBV27 to TRBJ2-5, with 10 bases aligning to TRBD1. In germline, CDR1 is MNHEY, CDR2 SMNVEV (reference sequence). This CDR3 is 14 amino acids long. V was pared by 6 bases and J by 5 bases, with 6 bases of the junction left unmatched.

This clonotype was observed at least ten times. The chain has TRBV20-1 and TRBJ2-7; 8 bases match TRBD2. V gave up 1 base and J gave up 4 bases; unmatched junction bases: 3. Germline lookup yields CDR1 DFQATT and CDR2 SNEGSKA (reference sequence). The CDR3 loop spans 13 amino acids. As DNA, the CDR3 is TGCAGTGCTAGAGCCGGGAGGGGTTACGAGCAGTACTTC. This sequence encodes CSARAGRGYEQYF.

This rearrangement joins TRBV7-9 to TRBJ1-2; D is possibly TRBD1 (6 bases). Germline V gene sequence: CDR1 SEHNR, CDR2 FQNEAQ (reference sequence). The V end lost 3 bases, the J end lost 1 base, and 9 bases lay between the germline ends. There are 14 residues in the CDR3. CDR3 region: CASSFDRINYGYTF. In DNA form, the CDR3 reads TGTGCCAGCAGCTTTGACAGGATTAACTATGGCTACACCTTC.

The chain joins TRBV12-3 or TRBV12-4 to TRBJ2-7, with D possibly TRBD1 on 5 matching bases. Trimming removed 5 bases from V and 2 bases from J, with 13 bases in between. The CDR3 covers 14 residues. The chain's CDR3 is CASSHPLGPYEQYF. The CDR3 nucleotides are TGTGCCAGCAGTCACCCGCTGGGGCCCTACGAGCAGTACTTC.

The chain links TRBV19 to TRBJ1-1, with 7 nucleotides matching TRBD1. Trimming cost V 10 bases and J 2 bases; bases outside gene matches: 10. CDR3 size: 14 residues. CDR1 LNHDA and CDR2 SQIVND come from the germline V gene (reference sequence). The DNA for the CDR3 is TGTGCCACTAACCACCGGGACAGAAACACTGAAGCTTTCTTT. It translates to CATNHRDRNTEAFF.

The V call is TRBV25-1, the J call TRBJ2-1; D tentatively fits TRBD1 or TRBD2 (6 bases each). Germline V gene data show CDR1 as MGHDK and CDR2 as SYGVNS. With 8 bases removed from V and 0 bases from J, the gap between germline ends came to 17 bases. The CDR3 is 16 amino acids. CDR3 region: CASGGQGPSSYNEQFF. The CDR3 region has the DNA TGTGCCAGCGGGGGGCAGGGGCCTAGCTCCTACAATGAGCAGTTCTTC.

This clonotype was counted ten times or more. The chain joins TRBV28 to TRBJ2-5; 10 bases align to TRBD2. V shed 3 bases and J 8 bases; nucleotides not matched to a gene: 21. CDR1 and CDR2 from the germline V gene are MDHEN and SYDVKM. This CDR3 spans 19 amino acids. The CDR3 region has the DNA TGTGCCAGCAGTTTTCCTGGGCCCTCCACTAGCGGGACTCTAAGAACCCAGTACTTC. Protein: CASSFPGPSTSGTLRTQYF. Looking up the rest from reference TRBV28 and TRBJ2-5 gives the full variable domain: DVKVTQSSRYLVKRTGEKVFLECVQDMDHENMFWYRQDPGLGLRLIYFSYDVKMKEKGDIPEGYSVSREKKERFSLILESASTNQTSMYLCASSFPGPSTSGTLRTQYFGPGTRLLVL.

The chain links TRBV30 to TRBJ1-2, with 7 bases aligning to TRBD1. From germline, CDR1 is GTSNPN and CDR2 SVGIG (reference sequence). Losses at the gene ends were 8 bases for V and 6 bases for J; bases not matched to a gene: 12. The CDR3 is 13 residues long. DNA of the CDR3: TGTGCCGGGGAGACAGGGTTCGGGAATGGCTACACCTTC. Residues: CAGETGFGNGYTF.

The table lists this clonotype with many counts. The chain couples TRBV19 to TRBJ1-4, with TRBD1 matching 9 bases. CDR3 length: 17 residues. J was trimmed by 8 bases and V by 4 bases; bases with no gene match: 14. The germline CDR1 and CDR2 sequences are LNHDA and SQIVND (reference sequence). CDR3 in amino acids: CASSRGPGQGSNEKLFF. CDR3 DNA: TGTGCCAGTAGTAGAGGACCGGGACAGGGATCGAACGAAAAACTGTTTTTT.

This chain joins TRBV5-1 and TRBJ2-6, with D tentatively TRBD1 (6 bases). The CDR3 is 16 amino acids. V lost 5 bases, J lost 12 bases, and 24 bases lay in between. Per the germline V gene, CDR1 is SGHRS and CDR2 is YFSETQ. The CDR3 here is CASSNLDSPLPPVLTF. For the CDR3, the DNA is TGCGCCAGCAGTAATTTGGACAGCCCGTTACCGCCCGTCCTGACTTTC. Variable domain in full (rest from reference TRBV5-1 and TRBJ2-6): KAGVTQTPRYLIKTRGQQVTLSCSPISGHRSVSWYQQTPGQGLQFLFEYFSETQRNKGNFPGRFSGRQFSNSRSEMNVSTLELGDSALYLCASSNLDSPLPPVLTFGAGSRLTVL.

This clonotype turned up a few times. The chain has TRBV28 and TRBJ2-3, with TRBD2 identical over 10 bases. The germline CDR1 and CDR2 sequences are MDHEN and SYDVKM. V shed 8 bases, J shed 4 bases, and the junction held 15 bases outside the gene matches. There are 17 residues in the CDR3. The CDR3 DNA is TGTGCCAGCTCGACGGGGCTAGCGGGAGTATTATCAGATACGCAGTATTTT. Protein sequence: CASSTGLAGVLSDTQYF.

This clonotype was seen at least ten times. The V and J genes are TRBV28 and TRBJ1-2; D ambiguous. The CDR3 is made up of 12 amino acids. Germline V CDR1 and CDR2: MDHEN, SYDVKM. Trimming shortened V by 4 bases and J by 4 bases, and 7 bases separated the two germline ends. The DNA of the CDR3 is TGTGCCAGCAGTTCAGGAACCTATGGCTACACCTTC. Translated, it gives CASSSGTYGYTF.

J is TRBJ2-7 and V is TRBV9, with D perhaps TRBD2 (6 bases). The CDR3 consists of 15 residues. CDR1 and CDR2 from the germline V gene are SGDLS and YYNGEE. V lost 0 bases, J lost 2 bases, and 12 bases lay in between. This CDR3 reads CASSVEAGKTYEQYF. The CDR3 region has the DNA TGTGCCAGCAGCGTAGAGGCGGGGAAAACCTACGAGCAGTACTTC. Filled out from reference TRBV9 and TRBJ2-7, the complete variable domain reads DSGVTQTPKHLITATGQRVTLRCSPRSGDLSVYWYQQSLDQGLQFLIQYYNGEERAKGNILERFSAQQFPDLHSELNLSSLELGDSALYFCASSVEAGKTYEQYFGPGTRLTVT.